This T cell receptor (beta chain) was obtained from a study of blood T cells in healthy people across ages (dated by TCRdb to about 2015). Regarding the study in general: In model experiments, template switching captured roughly one uniquely barcoded TCR beta cDNA molecule for every two T cells. For two donors (one aged 18 to 29 and one aged 80 or older), the study analyzed two additional independent replicas of 1 million unique cDNA reads from the same blood draw. Donors were grouped into four age groups: young (average 16 years), middle-aged (39), aged (over 55) and long-lived (just over 80). To avoid experimental bias, donors of different ages were distributed randomly across sequencing lanes. Age-related changes in TCR beta repertoire diversity were measured in the study by deep sequencing normalized with unique cDNA molecular identifiers. The investigation overall reported the following: Because the CMV infection status of the donors was unknown, age-related changes in expanded clonotypes may potentially have been confounded. Estimates of total diversity from one million sequenced T cells were regarded as lower bounds and underestimates. As age increased, observed TCR beta diversity per million T cells dropped in a roughly linear way, and a significant reduction was already evident by age 40. A strong correlation was found between observed TCR beta diversity and the percentage of naive T cells measured by flow cytometry. Because profiling used bulk unsorted PBMCs, naive and antigen-experienced compartments could not be compared conclusively. The long-lived group showed more naive CD4+ T cells, fewer expanded clones and increased TCR diversity than the aged group, suggesting age selection.

The library was prepared using 5' RACE. The sequencing machine was an Illumina HiSeq 2500. A second PCR of about 6 to 12 cycles was run with a J-beta primer mix and a sample-barcoded 5' primer. A unique molecular identifier was introduced onto each TCR beta cDNA molecule by a template-switch 5' adaptor carrying 12 random nucleotides. Each sample yielded at least 2.5 million CDR3-containing paired-end reads. First-strand cDNA synthesis was performed from all RNA using the Mint cDNA synthesis kit, with priming by a TRBC-specific oligonucleotide. Following uracil-DNA glycosylase treatment, a first 18-cycle PCR with universal primers M1SS and BC2_uni_R was performed on all cDNA. Under the source paper's analysis protocol: For normalization, 1 million high-quality reads were randomly selected from each sample, with every read carrying a distinct molecular identifier. Instead of being binned into consensus sequences, reads that shared molecular identifiers were thrown out. MiTCR, set to a Q25 quality threshold and the strictest error-elimination algorithm, was used for CDR3 identification, clonotype clustering and error correction. A nonparametric unseen species model with Euler transformation was used to estimate lower-bound total TCR beta diversity. Clones were called with MiXCR by TCRdb after fastp trimmed the public reads at Q25, and only in-frame beta chains were retained. Every distinct CDR3 protein forms one entry, paired with its most common genes and DNA. It is TCRdb's table, rather than the study itself, that gives the V and J calls and clone size. The sample table holds about 1.5 million distinct CDR3 sequences, of which approximately 40% were seen once. Roughly 7.9% of the sample goes to the ten largest clones.

The V end loses 1 base and the J end loses 10 bases, and a stretch of 14 bases separates them. Looking up the germline V gene yields CDR1 KGHSH and CDR2 LQKENI. The CDR3 measures 14 amino acids from cysteine to phenylalanine. Kept here is only the CDR3 DNA, which spans 42 bases and is read in frame from base 1. This clonotype was observed a handful of times. The target of this receptor is not known. The input lacks base qualities; no much larger clone sits a single base away. Donors were 30 to 45 systemically healthy Caucasian individuals from Russia aged roughly 6 to 95 years. Ten milliliters of peripheral blood were drawn from each donor into EDTA-treated Vacutainer tubes. Ficoll-Paque density-gradient centrifugation was used to isolate PBMCs, with at least 6.5 million per sample. Total RNA, at least 6 micrograms per sample, was extracted from PBMCs with Trizol reagent. Naive CD45RAhigh/CD27high T cell percentages were measured by flow cytometry on a PBMC aliquot from every donor.

The clonotype comes from a woman aged 18-35 years in good health. The material sequenced was blood. The rearrangement combines TRBV18 with TRBJ2-1; the D gene is perhaps TRBD1 or TRBD2, each of them matching over 5 bases. Read as DNA, the sequence is TGTGCCAGCTCACCACGGGGGATTGCCTACGAGCAGTTCTTC. This is translated as CASSPRGIAYEQFF.